This TCR beta chain was identified during a study of long-term antiretroviral therapy in people with HIV. It was version v3.0 of the immunoSEQ assay that was run at survey level. The protocol was immunoSEQ multiplex PCR, while the TCRdb copy is restricted to in-frame clones and leaves out a portion. The top ten hold over 2% of the sample, which has around 35,000 clones, about 96% seen once. About this clone itself: The antigen is undetermined.

Germline CDR1 SGHNT, CDR2 YYREEE (reference sequence). Trimming cost V 0 bases and J 13 bases, with 13 bases left between them. The CDR3 has 13 amino acids. Study results and caveats: After ART, diversity increased yet remained lower than transplant donor controls. Repertoires from HIV showed CDR3 length ranges narrower than those of controls.

This sequence joins TRBV5-4 and TRBJ2-2; D is perhaps TRBD2 (5 bases). This specimen consisted of unsorted PBMCs, obtained approximately 6.6 years after starting antiretroviral therapy. The clonotype comes from a man aged 25-45 years with HIV. The CDR3 DNA follows: TGTGCCAGCAGCTTGGACGGTGCGGGTGGGCTGTTTTTT. It yields the protein CASSLDGAGGLFF.